Listed below are T cell receptor beta chains from one sample, sequenced in a study of control samples from healthy donors and cancer patients. Produced via immunoSEQ multiplex PCR; TCRdb's table is partial and in-frame only. This sample has about 100,000 clones, with over 75% found just once. The sequencing sample was made of blood. Every receptor here comes from a woman in her fifties or sixties in good health. Each CDR3 is given with its conserved first and last residue. A D gene is named only where the DNA matches it firmly. Part of the rows lack a size; the others show once, few, many or a class for expanded clones.

cdr3_nt cdr3_aa v_call clone_size j_call d_call
TGTGCCAGCAGCTTAGTCTTCGGCGACAATGAGCAGTTCTTC CASSLVFGDNEQFF TRBV7-7 . TRBJ2-1 .
TGCGCCAGCAGCCAAGATTGGGACCCCAATCAGCCCCAGCATTTT CASSQDWDPNQPQHF TRBV4-3 . TRBJ1-5 .
TGTGCCAGCAGTTACTCGAGAGGTCAAGAAGCTTTCTTT CASSYSRGQEAFF TRBV6-5 . TRBJ1-1 .
TGTGCCAGTAGTAGCCCAAACTTGGGGGTGAGTCAGCCCCAGCATTTT CASSSPNLGVSQPQHF TRBV19 . TRBJ1-5 .
TGTGCCATCAGTCCGCGGACGGATAGGAGGGCAGATACGCAGTATTTT CAISPRTDRRADTQYF TRBV10-3 . TRBJ2-3 .
TGTGCCAGCAGCCCTCTCGGGAGTATGGTGAACAATGAGCAGTTCTTC CASSPLGSMVNNEQFF TRBV3-1/TRBV3-2 many TRBJ2-1 .
TGCGCCAGCAGCCAAGCCCCGGTATTGAATTCACCCCTCCACTTT CASSQAPVLNSPLHF TRBV4-3 . TRBJ1-6 .
TGCGCCAGCAGCTTGGAATCCAGGTGGGCCCAGTACTTC CASSLESRWAQYF TRBV5-1 . TRBJ2-7 .
TGTGCCAGTAGTATTCTCCTACTAGCGGTCGAGCCAGATACGCAGTATTTT CASSILLLAVEPDTQYF TRBV19 . TRBJ2-3 TRBD2
TGCGCCAGCAGCCAAGATATTCTAGCGGGAGGCCAAGAGACCCAGTACTTC CASSQDILAGGQETQYF TRBV4-3 . TRBJ2-5 TRBD2
TGTGCCAGTAAATCGGACAGGGGGCAAAATCAGCCCCAGCATTTT CASKSDRGQNQPQHF TRBV19 . TRBJ1-5 TRBD1
TGTGCCAGCAGTTTATTTGATGCGGATACGCAGTATTTT CASSLFDADTQYF TRBV27 . TRBJ2-3 .
TGCGCCAGCAGCGAAACAGGGAAAGTGCTGTTTTTT CASSETGKVLFF TRBV5-1 . TRBJ1-4 .
TGTGCCAGCAGCTTAGGAGGCGGGGGGGCCGGTGAGCAGTTCTTC CASSLGGGGAGEQFF TRBV7-6 . TRBJ2-1 TRBD2
TGCGCCAGCAGCCAAGATCGGGCCAGGGGGACCTCGGGTGCTTTCTTT CASSQDRARGTSGAFF TRBV4-3 . TRBJ1-1 TRBD1
TGCGCCAGCAGCCGAGAACCGGGACAGGGCACCGGGGAGCTGTTTTTT CASSREPGQGTGELFF TRBV4-3 . TRBJ2-2 TRBD1